This T cell receptor beta chain was documented in a study of PD-1 blockade in classical Hodgkin lymphoma (dated by TCRdb to the early 2020s). Looking at the study overall: Nivolumab dosing was 3 mg/kg intravenously every 2 weeks, continuing until either disease progression or unacceptable toxicity. The study used TCR beta sequencing and CyTOF to define a peripheral blood immune signature of response to PD-1 blockade in classical Hodgkin lymphoma.

Worth noting for this clone: Its antigen remains unidentified. No qualities accompany the bases; no much larger clone lies one base away.

Genomic DNA was isolated using the Qiagen DNeasy kit from unsorted PBMCs as well as from negatively selected CD4+ and CD8+ fractions. TCR beta CDR3 regions were subjected to amplification by immunoSEQ multiplex PCR with primers that anneal to V and J segments. A synthetic immune receptor repertoire was used to minimize amplification bias, and any remaining bias was removed computationally after sequencing. The authors' pipeline ran thus. Repertoire diversity was quantified as the Shannon entropy index using custom Python scripts. Unsorted, CD4+ and CD8+ repertoires were analyzed separately, except for combined analyses in which CD4+ and CD8+ sequences were merged in silico. A clone counted as expanded when the clone's frequency after treatment rose at least 2-fold relative to C1D1, and clones undetected at baseline were given a pseudocount of 0.5. Singleton clones were defined as clones with 0 or 1 copy at C1D1, and non-singleton clones were defined as clones with 2 or more copies. Clones expanded in unsorted samples were annotated as CD4+, CD8+ or unknown by matching protein sequences in sorted samples from the same patient. Wilcoxon tests on paired samples were used to test diversity changes from C1D1 to C4D1. TCRdb obtained this table from immuneACCESS and retained in-frame rearrangements with V and J assigned. These tables miss some clones; where compared with another copy, unresolved V genes account for less than half of the shortfall, and the remainder is unexplained. V and J calls and clone size are those listed in that table; D and trimming were worked out from the DNA. The sample table contains about 8,500 clones; only one count was recorded for approximately 88% of them. The ten largest clones take up less than 40% of the sample.

CDR1 and CDR2, looked up from the germline V gene (reference sequence), are GTSNPN and SVGIG. Including the terminal cysteine and phenylalanine, the CDR3 comprises 13 residues. Here the CDR3 DNA is all that survives: 39 bases in frame from base 1. Deletion took 0 bases off V and 6 bases off J, with a span of 9 bases between the germline ends. Overall study outcomes, separate from this receptor: Diversity was lower in patients who began nivolumab less than 1 year after ASCT, so these patients were left out of later analyses to avoid confounding by immune reconstitution. A significant rise by C4D1 was seen in CD4+ but not CD8+ TCR diversity (p=0.0027 vs p=0.16), with the rise being most apparent in complete responders (p=0.02). The study covered only a single clinical trial cohort, and the causes of the repertoire differences, possibly disease activity or prior therapy, were still not defined. Trial patients achieving complete response had baseline diversity similar to newly diagnosed patients, whereas partial responders and progressors had significantly lower diversity. Baseline TCR diversity was reported to be lower in newly diagnosed patients than in healthy donors and to be lower still in relapsed/refractory patients.

Per the publication, the time point label means: cycle 4 day 1 (C4D1), after 6 weeks of nivolumab. All trial patients had relapsed after autologous stem cell transplantation, with cohorts A, B and C differing in prior brentuximab vedotin exposure. A total of approximately 51 patients with relapsed/refractory classical Hodgkin lymphoma made up the trial cohort, and each patient's best overall response was complete response, partial response or progressive disease. Single-agent nivolumab was administered to trial patients in the multi-cohort phase II CheckMate 205 trial. Best overall response was determined by an independent review committee according to the 2007 International Working Group response criteria. Trial PBMCs were obtained immediately prior to nivolumab initiation (C1D1) and on therapy at cycle 2 day 1 and cycle 4 day 1. After peripheral blood was drawn into 8 mL Vacutainer Cell Preparation Tubes, PBMCs were isolated by centrifugation and then cryopreserved.

This material consisted of peripheral blood mononuclear cells (PBMCs), taken before the fourth cycle of nivolumab. This TCR was sampled from a human donor with classical Hodgkin lymphoma. The V and J genes are TRBV30 and TRBJ1-5; no confident D gene assignment can be made. The bases read TGTGCCTGGAGTGTACTCCCAGGTCAGCCCCAGCATTTT. It is translated as CAWSVLPGQPQHF. With the portions outside the CDR3 filled from the reference TRBV30 and TRBJ1-5 genes, the complete variable region becomes SQTIHQWPATLVQPVGSPLSLECTVEGTSNPNLYWYRQAAGRGLQLLFYSVGIGQISSEVPQNLSASRPQDRQFILSSKKLLLSDSGFYLCAWSVLPGQPQHFGDGTRLSIL.